This TCR beta chain was found in a study of CD8+ T cells in alopecia areata. Study overall: For 6 to 18 months, tofacitinib was taken, and 6 months off drug followed.

As the sequencing template, cDNA was produced by extracting RNA and reverse transcribing it. This table comes from immunoSEQ multiplex PCR, and its TCRdb copy is limited to in-frame clones, with some not included. The sample consists of roughly 210,000 clones, around 43% of them appearing once. Treatment: oral pan-JAK inhibitor, 5-10 mg twice daily. Researchers gathered lesional scalp punch biopsies and peripheral blood from patients with alopecia areata. CDR1 and CDR2 from the germline V gene are SSHAT and FNYEAQ (reference sequence). V was clipped by 5 bases and J by 0 bases; unmatched bases: 4. This CDR3 is built from 15 residues.

The source is a human donor with alopecia areata. Sequenced material: CD4+ T cells sorted from blood, taken at roughly week 38, from a patient treated with tofacitinib. The genes are TRBV7-7 and TRBJ2-3; 8 positions agree with TRBD2. The CDR3: CASSGSSGSTDTQYF. DNA of the CDR3: TGTGCCAGCAGCGGATCTAGCGGGAGCACAGATACGCAGTATTTT.